This passage covers 24 T cell receptor beta chains from one sample sequenced in a study of blood T cell repertoires in COVID-19. Libraries were prepared by immunoSEQ multiplex PCR; TCRdb keeps only in-frame clonotypes and omits some of them. The data hold about 310,000 clones, with 90% observed a single time. Sequencing was performed on peripheral blood. The receptors here all came from a woman aged 25 to 39 with COVID-19, enrolled during active disease.

About this clone: Other DNA sequences in this sample translate to the same CDR3. This chain connects TRBV18 to TRBJ2-5; 7 bases match TRBD2. The CDR3 runs 13 residues. V shed 3 bases and J 2 bases; nucleotides not matched to a gene: 0. Looked up from germline, CDR1 is KGHSH and CDR2 is LQKENI. The DNA of the CDR3 is TGTGCCAGCTCACCTAGCGGGCAAGAGACCCAGTACTTC. This encodes CASSPSGQETQYF.

This clone was counted a single time. The chain recombines TRBV5-8 with TRBJ2-1, with D uncertain. V was pared by 0 bases and J by 9 bases, with 16 bases between. The CDR3 runs to 15 residues. Germline V CDR1 and CDR2: SGHTS, YDEGEE. The CDR3 protein is CASSLAVYIQSEQFF. The CDR3 DNA follows: TGTGCCAGCAGCTTGGCCGTCTACATACAGAGTGAGCAGTTCTTC.

The chain is built from TRBV19 and TRBJ2-2; D is unresolved. This CDR3 region has 14 residues. Germline V lookup: CDR1 LNHDA, CDR2 SQIVND (reference sequence). The V and J ends lost 1 base and 1 base respectively, with 4 bases between them. CDR3 DNA: TGTGCCAGTAGTATAGCCAGGAACACCGGGGAGCTGTTTTTT. Translated, it gives CASSIARNTGELFF.

The genes are TRBV2 and TRBJ2-4; D is unclear. Germline lookup yields CDR1 SNHLY and CDR2 FYNNEI. Between the trimmed V and J ends, which lost 6 bases and 4 bases, there was a span of 16 bases. The CDR3 spans 15 residues. CDR3 sequence reads: CASRPTWVGKNIQYF. In DNA form, the CDR3 reads TGTGCCAGCAGGCCGACGTGGGTCGGGAAAAACATTCAGTACTTC.

V and J are TRBV27 and TRBJ2-7; D is uncertain. The CDR3 runs to 12 residues. CDR1 and CDR2 from the germline V gene are MNHEY and SMNVEV (reference sequence). The ends were cut back, 1 base at V and 12 bases at J, with 13 bases in the middle. The CDR3 loop is CASSLLSSGRYF. The CDR3 nucleotides are TGTGCCAGCAGTTTATTGAGCTCAGGCCGGTACTTC.

The chain couples TRBV13 to TRBJ1-6, with 7 bases that match TRBD1. The CDR3 consists of 14 residues. The junction had 8 bases not matched to a gene; V was cut back by 6 bases and J by 9 bases. Germline V CDR1 and CDR2: PRHDT, FYEKMQ (reference sequence). DNA of the CDR3: TGTGCCAGCAGTCCTCGAGGGGGCGTTTCACCCCTCCACTTT. Translated, it gives CASSPRGGVSPLHF.

The chain employs TRBV10-3 and TRBJ1-3; possibly TRBD1 for D (5 bases). This CDR3 comprises 15 residues. Trimming removed 0 bases from V and 5 bases from J, with 11 bases in between. Germline CDR1 reads ENHRY; CDR2 reads SYGVKD. This CDR3 reads CAISESGRDRNTIYF. CDR3 bases: TGTGCCATCAGTGAGTCAGGCAGGGATAGAAACACCATATATTTT.

This rearrangement joins TRBV28 to TRBJ1-1, with a weak D call TRBD1 (5 bases). The CDR3 length is 15 residues. Germline V gene sequence: CDR1 MDHEN, CDR2 SYDVKM. With 1 base removed from V and 4 bases from J, the gap between germline ends came to 13 bases. CDR3 sequence (DNA): TGTGCCAGCAGTTTATATGTACGGGGGGGCACTGAAGCTTTCTTT. As protein: CASSLYVRGGTEAFF. The full variable domain, rest sourced from reference TRBV28 and TRBJ1-1, is DVKVTQSSRYLVKRTGEKVFLECVQDMDHENMFWYRQDPGLGLRLIYFSYDVKMKEKGDIPEGYSVSREKKERFSLILESASTNQTSMYLCASSLYVRGGTEAFFGQGTRLTVV.

This sequence joins TRBV5-6 and TRBJ2-1; no firm D call. Trimming removed 2 bases from V and 6 bases from J, with 9 bases in between. CDR3 size: 13 residues. CDR1 and CDR2 (germline): SGHDT, YYEEEE. This CDR3 is CASSFRYGNEQFF. CDR3 in DNA: TGTGCCAGCAGCTTCCGATACGGCAATGAGCAGTTCTTC.

This chain joins TRBV7-9 and TRBJ1-4, with D uncertain. CDR1 and CDR2 (germline): SEHNR, FQNEAQ (reference sequence). Trimming took off 5 bases at V and 5 bases at J, with 12 bases between the two ends. This CDR3 has 14 amino acids. CDR3 bases: TGTGCCAGCAGCCGTACCCGGGGAAATGAAAAACTGTTTTTT. It encodes CASSRTRGNEKLFF.

For this clone: Other DNA sequences in this specimen translate into the identical CDR3. The chain couples TRBV27 to TRBJ1-5; D uncertain. Germline loops: CDR1 MNHEY, CDR2 SMNVEV (reference sequence). Trimming removed 0 bases at V and 7 bases at J, with 7 bases between. This CDR3 has 13 residues. The CDR3 loop is CASSLSGGQPQHF. Written as DNA, the CDR3 is TGTGCCAGCAGTTTATCTGGAGGGCAGCCCCAGCATTTT.

This chain links TRBV5-4 with TRBJ2-7; 8 bases align to TRBD1. Germline assignment: CDR1 SGHNT and CDR2 YYREEE (reference sequence). The V and J ends lost 1 base and 2 bases, in that order; junction bases with no gene match: 5. This CDR3 contains 15 residues. The CDR3 sequence: CASSLNRGLAYEQYF. In DNA, the CDR3 is TGTGCCAGCAGCTTGAACAGGGGGTTAGCCTACGAGCAGTACTTC.

The chain joins TRBV5-1 to TRBJ2-5; D might be TRBD1 (5 bases). Germline CDR1 is SGHRS and CDR2 is YFSETQ. The CDR3 spans 13 residues. V was trimmed by 3 bases and J by 4 bases, leaving 10 bases between them. Here the CDR3 reads CASSWSRGETQYF. The CDR3 nucleotides are TGCGCCAGCAGCTGGAGTAGGGGAGAGACCCAGTACTTC.

This clone has only one observation. V is TRBV5-6 and J is TRBJ1-3, with D tentatively TRBD1 (5 bases). With 1 base removed from V and 4 bases from J, the gap between germline ends came to 6 bases. CDR1 is SGHDT and CDR2 is YYEEEE in the germline V gene. This CDR3 spans 13 amino acids. CDR3 sequence reads: CASSLRGGNTIYF. DNA of the CDR3: TGTGCCAGCAGCTTGAGGGGAGGAAACACCATATATTTT. Using reference TRBV5-6 and TRBJ1-3 for the parts outside the CDR3, the full variable domain is DAGVTQSPTHLIKTRGQQVTLRCSPKSGHDTVSWYQQALGQGPQFIFQYYEEEERQRGNFPDRFSGHQFPNYSSELNVNALLLGDSALYLCASSLRGGNTIYFGEGSWLTVV.

V gene TRBV27 combines with J gene TRBJ1-1; TRBD1 is a possible D gene (5 bases). There are 15 residues in the CDR3. The germline V gene encodes CDR1 MNHEY and CDR2 SMNVEV (reference sequence). The V end was cut by 3 bases, the J end by 5 bases, with 16 bases between. The CDR3 reads CASSFLLRGRTEAFF. CDR3 in DNA: TGTGCCAGCAGTTTTCTCCTTAGGGGCAGGACTGAAGCTTTCTTT.

CDR3 region: CASRAGLAGVNEQFF. The CDR3 bases are TGTGCCAGCAGGGCAGGACTAGCGGGGGTGAATGAGCAGTTCTTC. The chain joins TRBV2 to TRBJ2-1, with 13 nucleotides matching TRBD2. V was pared by 6 bases and J by 7 bases, with 6 bases of the junction left unmatched. CDR3 length: 15 amino acids. Germline V CDR1 and CDR2: SNHLY, FYNNEI.

This rearrangement joins TRBV27 to TRBJ2-7; 8 bases are shared with TRBD1. V trimming: 5 bases; J trimming: 3 bases; junction bases outside the gene matches: 9. This CDR3 is built from 15 residues. CDR1 is MNHEY, CDR2 SMNVEV, per germline (reference sequence). The CDR3 DNA follows: TGTGCCAGCAGTACTTACGGGACAGGACTCTACGAGCAGTACTTC. This gives the protein CASSTYGTGLYEQYF.

The genes are TRBV12-5 and TRBJ1-5, with TRBD1 identical over 7 bases. This CDR3 is built from 14 residues. Germline CDR1 LGHNT, CDR2 FRNRAP. V lost 4 bases, J lost 5 bases, and 5 bases stayed unmatched. The CDR3 DNA reads as TGTGCTAGTGGTTGGCAGGGGGTGGATCAGCCCCAGCATTTT. It codes for CASGWQGVDQPQHF.

This clone was seen a single time. V gene TRBV9 combines with J gene TRBJ2-2; no definite D call. V dropped 3 bases and J dropped 4 bases, with 4 bases sitting between them. The length of the CDR3 is 12 residues. Germline values: CDR1 SGDLS, CDR2 YYNGEE. CDR3 in DNA: TGTGCCAGCAGCGCGTCCACCGGGGAGCTGTTTTTT. Residues: CASSASTGELFF.

This clone was seen only a few times. The chain joins TRBV18 to TRBJ1-1; possible D gene TRBD1, 5 bases. V gave up 4 bases and J gave up 3 bases, with 12 bases separating them. This CDR3 is built from 14 residues. Germline CDR1 KGHSH, CDR2 LQKENI. The CDR3 loop is CASSRQGRDTEAFF. The CDR3 region has the DNA TGTGCCAGCTCACGCCAGGGTAGGGACACTGAAGCTTTCTTT.

V is TRBV19 and J is TRBJ1-5; 10 nucleotides agree with TRBD1. Germline loops: CDR1 LNHDA, CDR2 SQIVND (reference sequence). J gave up 6 bases and V 5 bases, and 13 bases lay outside the gene matches. The CDR3 sequence is 17 residues long. This CDR3 reads CASSLEGTGAGVQPQHF. The CDR3 nucleotides are TGTGCCAGTAGTCTCGAGGGGACAGGGGCGGGGGTTCAGCCCCAGCATTTT.

This clone occurred many times. Other DNA sequences of this sample code for an identical CDR3. This chain joins TRBV20-1 and TRBJ2-3, with 9 bases aligning to TRBD2. The CDR3 runs 16 residues. Losses at the gene ends were 3 bases for V and 2 bases for J; bases not matched to a gene: 9. CDR1 is DFQATT, CDR2 SNEGSKA, per germline (reference sequence). CDR3 region: CSASRGLAGATDTQYF. The CDR3 nucleotides read TGCAGTGCTAGTCGGGGTTTAGCGGGGGCCACAGATACGCAGTATTTT.

The chain combines TRBV5-1 with TRBJ2-1, with D uncertain. The CDR3 totals 14 residues. The V gene lost 7 bases and the J gene lost 4 bases, with 15 bases spanning the gap. Germline CDR1 is SGHRS and CDR2 is YFSETQ. CDR3 in amino acids: CASAPRVEYNEQFF. DNA of the CDR3: TGCGCCAGCGCTCCCCGGGTGGAATACAATGAGCAGTTCTTC.

The J gene is TRBJ1-1, the V gene TRBV19, with D unclear. V dropped 6 bases and J dropped 3 bases, with 17 bases sitting between them. Germline V gene data show CDR1 as LNHDA and CDR2 as SQIVND (reference sequence). The CDR3 totals 15 residues. The CDR3: CASSLEVGRDTEAFF. Here the CDR3 DNA reads TGTGCCAGTAGCCTCGAAGTCGGGAGGGACACTGAAGCTTTCTTT.